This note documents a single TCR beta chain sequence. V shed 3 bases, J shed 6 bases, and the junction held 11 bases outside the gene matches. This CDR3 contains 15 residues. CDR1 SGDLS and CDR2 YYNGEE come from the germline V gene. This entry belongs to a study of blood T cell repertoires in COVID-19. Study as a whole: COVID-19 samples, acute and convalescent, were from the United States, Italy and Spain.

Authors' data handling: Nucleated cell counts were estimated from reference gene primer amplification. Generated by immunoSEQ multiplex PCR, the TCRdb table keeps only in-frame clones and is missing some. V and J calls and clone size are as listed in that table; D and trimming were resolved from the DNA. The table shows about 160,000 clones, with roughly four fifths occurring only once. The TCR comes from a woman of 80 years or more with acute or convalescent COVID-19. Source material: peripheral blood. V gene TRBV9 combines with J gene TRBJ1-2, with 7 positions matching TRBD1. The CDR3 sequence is CASSAYDRDWNGYTF. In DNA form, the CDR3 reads TGTGCCAGCAGCGCTTACGACAGGGATTGGAATGGCTACACCTTC. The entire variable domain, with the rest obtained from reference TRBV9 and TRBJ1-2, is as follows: DSGVTQTPKHLITATGQRVTLRCSPRSGDLSVYWYQQSLDQGLQFLIQYYNGEERAKGNILERFSAQQFPDLHSELNLSSLELGDSALYFCASSAYDRDWNGYTFGSGTRLTVV.